The 10 T cell receptor beta chains below come from one sample, sequenced in a study of blood T cell repertoires in COVID-19. Some clones are missing from TCRdb's copy, which holds only in-frame ones; the method was immunoSEQ multiplex PCR. The table includes 75,000 to 90,000 clones, around four fifths detected once. The sequenced sample consisted of peripheral blood. These receptors came from a human donor in a cohort sampled during active COVID-19.

The chain links TRBV5-6 to TRBJ1-6; 8 bases line up with TRBD1. This CDR3 is 15 amino acids long. Germline-derived CDR1 and CDR2 are SGHDT and YYEEEE. J was trimmed by 3 bases and V by 3 bases; bases with no gene match: 2. CDR3 protein: CASSSDRGYNSPLHF. In nucleotides, the CDR3 is TGTGCCAGCAGCTCCGACAGGGGCTATAATTCACCCCTCCACTTT.

The chain recombines TRBV7-2 with TRBJ2-3; 7 nucleotides align to TRBD1. The CDR3 spans 15 residues. Germline V CDR1 and CDR2: SGHTA, FQGNSA. Trimming removed 3 bases from V and 3 bases from J; junction bases left unmatched: 6. CDR3 region: CASSLPGQNTDTQYF. CDR3 bases: TGTGCCAGCAGCTTGCCGGGACAGAATACAGATACGCAGTATTTT.

The CDR3 coding sequence is TGTGCCTGGAGTGTACAGTCAGGAGGGACTGAAGCTTTCTTT. It translates to CAWSVQSGGTEAFF. V is TRBV30 and J is TRBJ1-1, with no clear D. The CDR3 spans 14 residues. V lost 0 bases, J lost 5 bases, and 13 bases lay in between. CDR1 and CDR2 (germline): GTSNPN, SVGIG (reference sequence).

The chain has TRBV30 and TRBJ1-2, with D possibly matching TRBD1 (5 bases). V lost 0 bases and J lost 8, with 10 bases in between. This CDR3 is built from 12 residues. CDR1 and CDR2 from the germline V gene are GTSNPN and SVGIG (reference sequence). The CDR3 loop is CAWSVGARGYTF. The CDR3 region has the DNA TGTGCCTGGAGTGTAGGGGCCCGGGGCTACACCTTC.

The chain links TRBV6-6 to TRBJ2-2, with D possibly being TRBD1 (5 bases). V was shortened by 0 bases and J by 4 bases, with 12 bases between the two germline ends. This CDR3 contains 16 residues. Germline V gene data show CDR1 as MNHNY and CDR2 as SVGAGI (reference sequence). The CDR3 sequence: CASSYSQGAGTGELFF. As DNA, the CDR3 is TGTGCCAGCAGTTACTCCCAGGGTGCAGGCACCGGGGAGCTGTTTTTT.

The gene calls are TRBV20-1 and TRBJ2-3; the D gene is possibly TRBD1 (5 bases). The CDR3 length is 15 residues. Germline V gives CDR1 DFQATT, CDR2 SNEGSKA (reference sequence). V lost 3 bases and J 0 bases, leaving 13 bases between the germline ends. The CDR3 loop reads CSASSRAQSTDTQYF. The CDR3 DNA reads TGCAGTGCTAGTTCCAGGGCCCAAAGCACAGATACGCAGTATTTT.

V and J are TRBV10-3 and TRBJ1-4; D unclear. CDR3 length: 14 residues. Trimming took off 4 bases at V and 6 bases at J, with 12 bases between the two ends. CDR1 is ENHRY, CDR2 SYGVKD, per germline. The DNA for the CDR3 is TGTGCCATCAGTGCGTATCCACGGGATGAAAAACTGTTTTTT. This encodes CAISAYPRDEKLFF.

The rearrangement uses TRBV7-2 and TRBJ2-5; 8 positions agree with TRBD2. CDR3 length: 16 residues. CDR1 is SGHTA and CDR2 is FQGNSA in the germline V gene. Unmatched junction bases numbered 15, after V lost 3 bases and J lost 9 bases. The CDR3 region is CASSLDSGTTLGAQYF. CDR3 nucleotides: TGTGCCAGCAGCTTGGATAGCGGGACCACCCTCGGGGCCCAGTACTTC.

This chain connects TRBV4-1 to TRBJ2-3, with 9 bases that match TRBD2. Trimming at V came to 4 bases and at J to 6 bases, leaving 5 bases not matched to a gene. Germline CDR1 is MGHRA and CDR2 is YSYEKL. This CDR3 is built from 14 residues. The CDR3 coding sequence is TGCGCCAGCAGCCCCGGGACTAGCTTGGATACGCAGTATTTT. Its protein product is CASSPGTSLDTQYF.

V usage is TRBV11-2 and J usage is TRBJ2-7; D gene uncertain. The germline gives CDR1 SGHAT, CDR2 FQNNGV. V was pared by 5 bases and J by 3 bases, with 14 bases between. The CDR3 runs to 14 residues. The CDR3 sequence is CASSPDRVYYEQYF. The CDR3 bases are TGTGCCAGCAGCCCGGATCGGGTTTACTACGAGCAGTACTTC.